The 30 T cell receptor beta chains in this list originate from one sample, sequenced in a study of cytomegalovirus exposure and HLA in healthy donors. Use of 60 Vbeta and 13 Jbeta primers characterized the PCR. Sequencing used immunoSEQ multiplex PCR; TCRdb keeps in-frame clones, though not all of them. The data hold about 120,000 clones, with around three quarters observed a single time. Source material: PBMCs. The receptors come from a female donor in good health and CMV-seronegative.

Of note for this clone: This same CDR3 is encoded by further DNA sequences in the sample. This chain joins TRBV9 and TRBJ2-7, with TRBD2 as a possible D gene (6 bases). Germline CDR1 is SGDLS and CDR2 is YYNGEE. The germline V and J ends were trimmed by 0 bases and 1 base, with 11 bases remaining between them. The CDR3 contains 15 residues. The CDR3 DNA is TGTGCCAGCAGCGTAGATCGGGGGAGTTCCTACGAGCAGTACTTC. Amino acids: CASSVDRGSSYEQYF.

V gene TRBV7-2 combines with J gene TRBJ2-7; weak D call: TRBD1 (5 bases). The CDR3 runs to 13 residues. Trimming removed 3 bases at V and 4 bases at J, with 10 bases between. Germline assignment: CDR1 SGHTA and CDR2 FQGNSA. The CDR3 DNA follows: TGTGCCAGCAGCTTGGGGCCTAAATACGAGCAGTACTTC. It encodes CASSLGPKYEQYF. The entire variable domain, with the rest obtained from reference TRBV7-2 and TRBJ2-7, is as follows: GAGVSQSPSNKVTEKGKDVELRCDPISGHTALYWYRQSLGQGLEFLIYFQGNSAPDKSGLPSDRFSAERTGGSVSTLTIQRTQQEDSAVYLCASSLGPKYEQYFGPGTRLTVT.

This sequence joins TRBV6-5 and TRBJ1-1; TRBD1 agrees at 7 bases. Germline-derived CDR1 and CDR2 are MNHEY and SVGAGI. CDR3 length equals 13 residues. The junction had 7 bases not matched to a gene; V was cut back by 7 bases and J by 5 bases. DNA for the CDR3: TGTGCCAGCATCCGACAGGGAGGTACTGAAGCTTTCTTT. It translates to CASIRQGGTEAFF.

The CDR3 DNA is TGCGCCAGCAGCTTGGGGAGCGGGGGCTACAATGAGCAGTTCTTC. It translates to CASSLGSGGYNEQFF. The chain recombines TRBV5-1 with TRBJ2-1, with TRBD2 matching over 8 bases. The germline CDR1 and CDR2 sequences are SGHRS and YFSETQ. Unmatched junction bases numbered 2, after V lost 0 bases and J lost 3 bases. CDR3 length: 15 residues.

The chain links TRBV7-9 to TRBJ2-7; D is ambiguous. V shed 1 base and J shed 1 base, with 8 bases lying between them. Germline CDR1 and CDR2: SEHNR and FQNEAQ (reference sequence). CDR3 length equals 14 residues. The CDR3 here is CASSLEERSYEQYF. CDR3 in DNA: TGTGCCAGCAGCTTAGAGGAGCGATCCTACGAGCAGTACTTC.

The rearrangement uses TRBV5-1 and TRBJ2-7, with 8 nucleotides matching TRBD2. The CDR3 runs 15 residues. V was clipped by 1 base and J by 1 base; unmatched bases: 4. Germline V gene lookup returns CDR1 SGHRS and CDR2 YFSETQ. CDR3 sequence reads: CASSLLAGGSYEQYF. CDR3 bases: TGCGCCAGCAGCTTGCTAGCGGGCGGATCCTACGAGCAGTACTTC. The whole variable domain, remainder taken from reference TRBV5-1 and TRBJ2-7, is KAGVTQTPRYLIKTRGQQVTLSCSPISGHRSVSWYQQTPGQGLQFLFEYFSETQRNKGNFPGRFSGRQFSNSRSEMNVSTLELGDSALYLCASSLLAGGSYEQYFGPGTRLTVT.

This chain uses TRBV2 with TRBJ2-2; 15 bases line up with TRBD2. V lost 6 bases and J lost 0; bases outside the gene matches: 8. Germline V CDR1 and CDR2: SNHLY, FYNNEI. The CDR3 runs to 19 residues. CDR3 DNA sequence: TGTGCCAGCAGCGCACCGGGACTAGCGGGGGGCCCGAACACCGGGGAGCTGTTTTTT. It codes for CASSAPGLAGGPNTGELFF.

This clone appeared a few times. The chain combines TRBV30 with TRBJ1-2, with 8 bases lining up with TRBD1. Germline trimming cut 3 bases from V and 5 bases from J; bases unmatched to any gene: 5. The germline CDR1 and CDR2 sequences are GTSNPN and SVGIG (reference sequence). This CDR3 spans 13 amino acids. The CDR3 DNA follows: TGTGCCTGGAGCCGGGACAGGCCATATGGCTACACCTTC. It codes for CAWSRDRPYGYTF.

The chain uses TRBV4-3 and TRBJ2-3, with D possibly being TRBD1 (5 bases). With 4 bases removed from V and 3 bases from J, the gap between germline ends came to 8 bases. The germline V gene encodes CDR1 LGHNA and CDR2 YSLEER. CDR3 length: 13 amino acids. The CDR3 reads CASSLQGTDTQYF. DNA for the CDR3: TGCGCCAGCAGCCTGCAGGGTACAGATACGCAGTATTTT.

V is TRBV5-1 and J is TRBJ2-3, with 8 bases matching TRBD1. Germline V gene data show CDR1 as SGHRS and CDR2 as YFSETQ. This CDR3 region has 14 residues. V trimming: 4 bases; J trimming: 3 bases; junction bases outside the gene matches: 4. The CDR3: CASSPWTGTDTQYF. CDR3 DNA: TGCGCCAGCAGCCCATGGACAGGGACAGATACGCAGTATTTT.

This sequence joins TRBV6-5 and TRBJ2-7, with 7 positions matching TRBD1. The CDR3 is 15 amino acids. Germline assignment: CDR1 MNHEY and CDR2 SVGAGI. V lost 3 bases and J lost 3; bases outside the gene matches: 8. Here the CDR3 DNA reads TGTGCCAGCAGTTATGAGCAGGGACAGCACTACGAGCAGTACTTC. The encoded protein is CASSYEQGQHYEQYF.

V gene TRBV11-2 combines with J gene TRBJ1-2; possible D gene TRBD1, 6 bases. Germline lookup yields CDR1 SGHAT and CDR2 FQNNGV. There are 18 residues in the CDR3. V gave up 5 bases and J gave up 3 bases, with 25 bases separating them. The DNA for the CDR3 is TGTGCCAGCAGCCTACTCCGCGGGGGACAAAAAAACGACTATGGCTACACCTTC. Encoded protein: CASSLLRGGQKNDYGYTF. The full variable domain, completed using reference TRBV11-2 and TRBJ1-2, is EAGVAQSPRYKIIEKRQSVAFWCNPISGHATLYWYQQILGQGPKLLIQFQNNGVVDDSQLPKDRFSAERLKGVDSTLKIQPAKLEDSAVYLCASSLLRGGQKNDYGYTFGSGTRLTVV.

This clone was recorded only once. The junction departs from germline at one end; a sequencing error may be responsible. The chain links TRBV18 to TRBJ1-4, with 8 bases that match TRBD1. The CDR3 extends over 14 amino acids. Germline lookup yields CDR1 KGHSH and CDR2 LQKENI. CDR3 amino acids: CASSPPDRAEKLFF. CDR3 nucleotides: TGTGCCAGCTCCCCACCGGACAGGGCTGAAAAACTGTTTTTT.

The chain joins TRBV28 to TRBJ2-2, with D perhaps matching TRBD1 (5 bases). The CDR3 covers 15 residues. Trimming shortened V by 3 bases and J by 0 bases, and 8 bases separated the two germline ends. The V gene's germline CDR1 is MDHEN and CDR2 SYDVKM. CDR3 in amino acids: CASSLLGPNTGELFF. The CDR3 DNA reads TGTGCCAGCAGTTTGCTGGGGCCGAACACCGGGGAGCTGTTTTTT.

V is TRBV7-9 and J is TRBJ2-3, with 8 bases identical to TRBD2. This CDR3 has 17 residues. Losses at the gene ends were 7 bases for V and 2 bases for J; bases not matched to a gene: 14. From germline, CDR1 is SEHNR and CDR2 FQNEAQ (reference sequence). CDR3 amino acids: CASTQGTRGGHTDTQYF. The CDR3, as DNA: TGTGCCAGCACCCAGGGGACTCGCGGGGGGCACACAGATACGCAGTATTTT.

A few counts support this clone. V and J are TRBV5-6 and TRBJ1-1; TRBD1 matches at 10 bases. The CDR3 spans 15 residues. CDR1 is SGHDT, CDR2 YYEEEE, per germline. The ends lost 3 bases at V and 5 bases at J; junction bases unmatched: 7. In nucleotides, the CDR3 is TGTGCCAGCAGCTACGGGACAGGGGTTCGGACTGAAGCTTTCTTT. This translates into CASSYGTGVRTEAFF.

The rearrangement links TRBV7-9 to TRBJ1-2, with 7 bases lining up with TRBD1. With 5 bases clipped from V and 4 bases from J, the junction kept 7 bases outside the gene matches. The CDR3 extends over 14 amino acids. Germline loops: CDR1 SEHNR, CDR2 FQNEAQ (reference sequence). Here the CDR3 reads CASSPRQGRYGYTF. In DNA form, the CDR3 reads TGTGCCAGCAGCCCCCGACAGGGTCGCTATGGCTACACCTTC.

CDR3 coding DNA: TGTGCCAGCAGCGAGTGGATAATCGGGCAGGGTAATTCACCCCTCCACTTT. Amino acid sequence: CASSEWIIGQGNSPLHF. The gene calls are TRBV2 and TRBJ1-6, with D perhaps TRBD1 (5 bases). The V end was cut by 6 bases, the J end by 6 bases, with 21 bases between. The V gene's germline CDR1 is SNHLY and CDR2 FYNNEI. This CDR3 comprises 17 residues.

This chain uses TRBV6-1 with TRBJ1-6, with 10 bases aligning to TRBD1. V was pared by 3 bases and J by 6 bases, with 5 bases of the junction left unmatched. The CDR3 has 16 residues. Germline lookup yields CDR1 MNHNS and CDR2 SASEGT. In DNA form, the CDR3 reads TGTGCCAGCAGTGACGGGACAGGGGTAGTTAATTCACCCCTCCACTTT. Protein product: CASSDGTGVVNSPLHF.

V is TRBV5-8 and J is TRBJ2-3, with 9 bases matching TRBD2. The germline CDR1 and CDR2 sequences are SGHTS and YDEGEE. V lost 4 bases and J lost 4; bases outside the gene matches: 4. The CDR3 runs 14 residues. CDR3 in amino acids: CASSRSGGADTQYF. The DNA of the CDR3 is TGTGCCAGCAGCCGTAGCGGGGGAGCAGATACGCAGTATTTT.

In its sample, this clone was seen once. The V and J genes are TRBV19 and TRBJ1-2; weak D call: TRBD1 (5 bases). V was trimmed by 5 bases and J by 2 bases, leaving 9 bases between them. The CDR3 has 13 amino acids. Per germline, CDR1 LNHDA and CDR2 SQIVND (reference sequence). CDR3 amino acids: CASSWGENYGYTF. The CDR3 nucleotides are TGTGCCAGTAGTTGGGGGGAGAACTATGGCTACACCTTC.

This chain joins TRBV6-5 and TRBJ2-4; TRBD1 matches at 7 bases. The germline V gene has CDR1 MNHEY and CDR2 SVGAGI. The CDR3 has 13 amino acids. V shed 2 bases and J 7 bases; nucleotides not matched to a gene: 2. The CDR3 DNA follows: TGTGCCAGCAGTTACGACAGGGAGAACATTCAGTACTTC. This codes for CASSYDRENIQYF.

The chain combines TRBV29-1 with TRBJ2-2, with D perhaps TRBD1 (6 bases). The germline V gene has CDR1 SQVTM and CDR2 ANQGSEA. The CDR3 runs to 14 residues. V gave up 6 bases and J gave up 5 bases, with 16 bases separating them. The chain's CDR3 is CSVITSQGTGELFF. CDR3 nucleotides: TGCAGCGTCATCACCTCCCAGGGGACCGGGGAGCTGTTTTTT.

J is TRBJ2-3 and V is TRBV14; no definite D call. The CDR3 runs 14 residues. CDR1 and CDR2 (germline): SGHDN, FVKESK. The V end lost 0 bases, the J end lost 0 bases, and 4 bases lay between the germline ends. CDR3 sequence reads: CASSQEISTDTQYF. The DNA of the CDR3 is TGTGCCAGCAGCCAAGAAATAAGCACAGATACGCAGTATTTT.

The V call is TRBV7-9, the J call TRBJ1-5; no reliable D call. The CDR3 sequence is 13 residues long. Germline assignment: CDR1 SEHNR and CDR2 FQNEAQ (reference sequence). Trimming pared 5 bases from V and 7 bases from J, leaving 12 bases between. The CDR3 is CASSRGVGQPQHF. The CDR3 nucleotides read TGTGCCAGCAGCCGGGGAGTGGGACAGCCCCAGCATTTT. The full variable domain, with the rest looked up from reference TRBV7-9 and TRBJ1-5, is DTGVSQNPRHKITKRGQNVTFRCDPISEHNRLYWYRQTLGQGPEFLTYFQNEAQLEKSRLLSDRFSAERPKGSFSTLEIQRTEQGDSAMYLCASSRGVGQPQHFGDGTRLSIL.

The chain joins TRBV12-5 to TRBJ2-1; D might be TRBD1 (5 bases). The CDR3 totals 17 residues. Trimming pared 7 bases from V and 0 bases from J, leaving 19 bases between. Germline lookup yields CDR1 LGHNT and CDR2 FRNRAP. CDR3 in amino acids: CASAPTGFLSSYNEQFF. The CDR3 coding sequence is TGTGCTAGTGCCCCAACAGGTTTTCTTAGCTCCTACAATGAGCAGTTCTTC.

The chain combines TRBV6-5 with TRBJ2-7; D is possibly TRBD1 (5 bases). This CDR3 has 15 residues. V gave up 2 bases and J gave up 1 base, with 12 bases separating them. Germline V gene sequence: CDR1 MNHEY, CDR2 SVGAGI. The CDR3 DNA is TGTGCCAGCAGTTACGGGCAGGGTGAGTCCTACGAGCAGTACTTC. Protein product: CASSYGQGESYEQYF.

This chain connects TRBV7-9 to TRBJ2-3, with D possibly matching TRBD2 (6 bases). Trimming took off 5 bases at V and 0 bases at J, with 12 bases between the two ends. Per germline, CDR1 SEHNR and CDR2 FQNEAQ (reference sequence). The CDR3 length is 15 residues. CDR3 region: CASSLRLGSTDTQYF. The DNA of the CDR3 is TGTGCCAGCAGCCTAAGACTAGGGAGCACAGATACGCAGTATTTT.

The chain uses TRBV19 and TRBJ2-5; D may be TRBD2 (5 bases). The end of the DNA is better explained by TRBJ2-7, so the J call may be wrong. The CDR3 length is 12 residues. In germline, CDR1 is LNHDA, CDR2 SQIVND (reference sequence). The CDR3 here is CASRGTTYEQYF. For the CDR3, the DNA is TGTGCCAGTCGGGGAACGACCTACGAGCAGTACTTC.

The V call is TRBV14, the J call TRBJ2-7, with D perhaps TRBD1 (6 bases). The V and J ends lost 5 bases and 1 base respectively, with 12 bases between them. Germline loops: CDR1 SGHDN, CDR2 FVKESK. CDR3 size: 14 residues. The CDR3 DNA is TGTGCCAGCAGCTACCAGGACAGATCCTACGAGCAGTACTTC. Encoded protein: CASSYQDRSYEQYF.